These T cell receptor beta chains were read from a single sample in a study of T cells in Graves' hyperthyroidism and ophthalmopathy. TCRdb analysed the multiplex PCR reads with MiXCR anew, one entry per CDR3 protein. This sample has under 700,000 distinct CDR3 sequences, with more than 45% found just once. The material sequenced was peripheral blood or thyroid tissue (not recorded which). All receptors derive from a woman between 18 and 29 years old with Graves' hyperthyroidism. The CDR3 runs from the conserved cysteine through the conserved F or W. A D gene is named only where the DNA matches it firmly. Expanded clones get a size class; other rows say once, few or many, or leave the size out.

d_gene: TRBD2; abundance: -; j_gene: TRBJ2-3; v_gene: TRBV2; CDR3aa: CASGSGTLDTQYF; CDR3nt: TGTGCCAGCGGTAGCGGGACCCTAGATACGCAGTATTTT
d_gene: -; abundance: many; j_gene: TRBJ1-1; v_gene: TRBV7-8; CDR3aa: CASSLAALGTEAFF; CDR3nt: TGTGCCAGCAGCTTAGCGGCTTTAGGCACTGAAGCTTTCTTT
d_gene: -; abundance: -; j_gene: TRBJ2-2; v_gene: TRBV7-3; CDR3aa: CASRGLANTGELFF; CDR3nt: TGTGCCAGCCGGGGTCTAGCGAACACCGGGGAGCTGTTTTTT
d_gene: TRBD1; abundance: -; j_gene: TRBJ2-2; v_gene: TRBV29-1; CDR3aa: CSVEVGTGATGELFF; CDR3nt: TGCAGCGTTGAGGTGGGGACAGGGGCCACCGGGGAGCTGTTTTTT
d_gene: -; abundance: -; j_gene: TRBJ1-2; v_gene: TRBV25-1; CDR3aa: CASSAVSRSNYGYTF; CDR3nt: TGTGCCAGCAGTGCTGTATCGAGATCTAACTATGGCTACACCTTC
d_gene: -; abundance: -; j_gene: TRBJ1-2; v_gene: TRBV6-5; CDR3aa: CASSYLRGIDGYTF; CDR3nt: TGTGCCAGCAGTTACTTAAGGGGAATTGATGGCTACACCTTC
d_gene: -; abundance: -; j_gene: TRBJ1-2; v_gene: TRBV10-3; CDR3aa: CASSLYAIGSNYGYTF; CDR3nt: TGTGCCAGCAGTTTATACGCGATAGGAAGTAACTATGGCTACACCTTC
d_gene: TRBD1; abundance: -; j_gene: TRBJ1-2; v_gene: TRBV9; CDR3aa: CASQGDYGYTF; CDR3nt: TGTGCCAGTCAGGGGGACTATGGCTACACCTTC
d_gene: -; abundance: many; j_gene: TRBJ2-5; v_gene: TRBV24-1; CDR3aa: CATSDLNSDQETQYF; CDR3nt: TGTGCCACCAGTGATTTAAACAGCGACCAAGAGACCCAGTACTTC
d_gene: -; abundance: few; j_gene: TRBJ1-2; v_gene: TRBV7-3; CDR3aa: CAGGGRHSNYGYTF; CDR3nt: TGTGCTGGGGGGGGGCGGCATTCTAACTATGGCTACACCTTC
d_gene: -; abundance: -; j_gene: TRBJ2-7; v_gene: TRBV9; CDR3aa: CASSRGAYF; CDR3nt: TGTGCCAGCAGCCGGGGGGCGTACTTC
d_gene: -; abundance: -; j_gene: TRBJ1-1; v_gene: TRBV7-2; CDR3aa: CASSLGQTNTEALF; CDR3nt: TGTGCCAGCAGCTTAGGACAGACGAACACTGAAGCTCTCTTT
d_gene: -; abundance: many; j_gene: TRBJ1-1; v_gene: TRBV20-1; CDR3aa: CSAAGGGDTEAFF; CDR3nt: TGCAGTGCTGCCGGGGGAGGGGACACTGAAGCTTTCTTT
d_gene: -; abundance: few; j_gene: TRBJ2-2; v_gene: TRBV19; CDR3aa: CASSRYSPNGELFF; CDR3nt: TGTGCCAGTAGTCGGTACAGCCCCAACGGGGAGCTGTTTTTT
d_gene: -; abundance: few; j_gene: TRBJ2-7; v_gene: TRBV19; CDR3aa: CASSIGYYEEQYF; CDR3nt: TGTGCCAGTAGTATAGGCTACTACGAGGAGCAGTACTTC
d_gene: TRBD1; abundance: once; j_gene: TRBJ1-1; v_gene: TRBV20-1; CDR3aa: CSAREAGQRLEAFF; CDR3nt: TGCAGTGCTAGAGAGGCGGGACAGAGACTTGAAGCTTTCTTT
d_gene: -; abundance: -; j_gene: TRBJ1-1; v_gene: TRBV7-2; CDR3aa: CASSLDFF; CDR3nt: TGTGCCAGCAGCTTAGATTTCTTT
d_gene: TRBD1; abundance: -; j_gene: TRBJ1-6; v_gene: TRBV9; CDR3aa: CASSQAAGTGGNSPLHF; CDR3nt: TGTGCCAGCAGCCAGGCTGCCGGGACAGGGGGTAATTCACCCCTCCACTTT
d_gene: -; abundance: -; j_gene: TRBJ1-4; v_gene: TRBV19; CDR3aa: CASNDGSTYEKLFF; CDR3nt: TGTGCCAGTAACGATGGGTCTACCTATGAAAAACTGTTTTTT
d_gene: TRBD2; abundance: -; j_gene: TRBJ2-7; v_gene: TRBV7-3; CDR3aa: CASSRSGGREQYF; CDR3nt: TGCGCCAGCAGCCGTTCGGGGGGGAGGGAGCAGTACTTC
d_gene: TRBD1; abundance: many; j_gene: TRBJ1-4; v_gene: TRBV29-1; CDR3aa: CSAAGQGIEKLFF; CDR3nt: TGCAGCGCGGCCGGACAGGGGATTGAAAAACTGTTTTTT
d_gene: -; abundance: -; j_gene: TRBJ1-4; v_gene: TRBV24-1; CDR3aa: CATSESPGGKLSF; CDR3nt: TGTGCCACCAGTGAATCACCGGGGGGAAAACTGTCTTTT
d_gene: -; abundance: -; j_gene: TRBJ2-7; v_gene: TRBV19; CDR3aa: CASREEAAYEQYF; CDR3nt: TGTGCCAGTCGAGAAGAAGCAGCCTACGAGCAGTACTTC
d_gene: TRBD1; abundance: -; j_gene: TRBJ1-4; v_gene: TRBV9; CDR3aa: CASLKNFLSFQGAREKLFF; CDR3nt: TGTGCCAGCCTGAAGAATTTTCTTTCCTTTCAGGGGGCTAGGGAAAAACTGTTTTTT
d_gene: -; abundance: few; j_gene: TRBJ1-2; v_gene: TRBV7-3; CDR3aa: CASSLHPSYGYTF; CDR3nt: TGTGCCAGCAGTTTACATCCCAGCTATGGCTACACCTTC
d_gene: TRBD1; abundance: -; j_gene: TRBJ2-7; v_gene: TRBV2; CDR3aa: CASRRDREGEQYF; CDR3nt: TGTGCCAGCAGACGGGACAGGGAAGGCGAGCAGTACTTC
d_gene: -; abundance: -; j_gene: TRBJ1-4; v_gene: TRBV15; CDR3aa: CATSRTTNEKLFF; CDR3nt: TGTGCCACCAGCAGGACAACTAACGAAAAACTGTTTTTT
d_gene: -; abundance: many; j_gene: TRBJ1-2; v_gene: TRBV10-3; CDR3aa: CAISESLGVNYGYTF; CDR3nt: TGTGCCATCAGTGAGTCTTTGGGGGTTAACTATGGCTACACCTTC
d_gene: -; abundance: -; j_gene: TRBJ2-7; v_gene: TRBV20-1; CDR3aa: CSATGWEQYF; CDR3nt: TGCAGTGCTACGGGTTGGGAGCAGTACTTC
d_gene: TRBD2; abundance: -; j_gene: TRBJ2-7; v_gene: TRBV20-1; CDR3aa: CSASGLAEQYF; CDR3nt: TGCAGTGCTAGTGGACTAGCTGAGCAGTACTTC
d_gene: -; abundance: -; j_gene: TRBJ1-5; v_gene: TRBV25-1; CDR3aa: CASSASDRLYQPQHF; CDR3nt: TGTGCCAGCAGTGCTTCGGACAGACTATATCAGCCCCAGCATTTT